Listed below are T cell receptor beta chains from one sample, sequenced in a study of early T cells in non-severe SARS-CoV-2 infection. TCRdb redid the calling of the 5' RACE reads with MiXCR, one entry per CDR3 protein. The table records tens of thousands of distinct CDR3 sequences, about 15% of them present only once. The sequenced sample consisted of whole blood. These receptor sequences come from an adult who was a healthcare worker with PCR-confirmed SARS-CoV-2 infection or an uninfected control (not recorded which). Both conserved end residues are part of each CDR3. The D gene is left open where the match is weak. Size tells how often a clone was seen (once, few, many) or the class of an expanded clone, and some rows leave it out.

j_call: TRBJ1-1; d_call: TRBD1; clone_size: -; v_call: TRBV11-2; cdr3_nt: TGTGCCAGCTTTTCACAGGGGGCGCGCACTGAAGCTTTCTTT; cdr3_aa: CASFSQGARTEAFF
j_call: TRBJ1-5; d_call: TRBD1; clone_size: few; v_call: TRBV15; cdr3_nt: TGTGCCACCAGCCGTCCGGGACAGGTCAATCAGCCCCAGCATTTT; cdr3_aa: CATSRPGQVNQPQHF
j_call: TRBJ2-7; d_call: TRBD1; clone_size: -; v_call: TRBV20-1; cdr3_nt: TGCAGTGCTCCGACAGGGGGGAGCTACGAGCAGTACTTC; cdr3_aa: CSAPTGGSYEQYF
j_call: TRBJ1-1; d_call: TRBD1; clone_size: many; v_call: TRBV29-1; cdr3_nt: TGCAGCGTTGAAAGGGACAGGTTCTCGAACACTGAAGCTTTCTTT; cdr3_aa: CSVERDRFSNTEAFF
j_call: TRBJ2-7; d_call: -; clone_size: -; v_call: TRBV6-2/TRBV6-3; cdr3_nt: TGTGCCAGCAGTACGAAGACTAGTTCCTACGAGCAGTACTTC; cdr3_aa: CASSTKTSSYEQYF
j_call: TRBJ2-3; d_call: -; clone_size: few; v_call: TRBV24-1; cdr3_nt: TGTGCCACCGATGGGACTAGCACAGATACGCAGTATTTT; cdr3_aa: CATDGTSTDTQYF
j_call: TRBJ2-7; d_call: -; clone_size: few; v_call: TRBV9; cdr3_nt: TGTGCCAGCAGCGTAGAGGGGAGCAGCTCCTACGAGCAGTACTTC; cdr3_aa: CASSVEGSSSYEQYF
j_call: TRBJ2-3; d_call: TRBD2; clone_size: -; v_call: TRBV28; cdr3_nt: TGTGCCAGCAGTTTATTCACTAGCGGGGGACTCGATACGCAGTATTTT; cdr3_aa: CASSLFTSGGLDTQYF
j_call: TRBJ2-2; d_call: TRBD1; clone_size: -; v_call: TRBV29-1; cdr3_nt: TGCAGCGTTGTTGGGGGACAGGGAAGGGACACCGGGGAGCTGTTTTTT; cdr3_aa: CSVVGGQGRDTGELFF
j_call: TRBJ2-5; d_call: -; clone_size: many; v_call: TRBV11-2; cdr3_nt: TGTGCCAGCAGGGTGGCAGGGTGGCTGGAGACCCAGTACTTC; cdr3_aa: CASRVAGWLETQYF
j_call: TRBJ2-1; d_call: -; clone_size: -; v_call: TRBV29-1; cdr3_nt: TGCAGCGTTCAACAGGGATTTAACAATGAGCAGTTCTTC; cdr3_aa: CSVQQGFNNEQFF
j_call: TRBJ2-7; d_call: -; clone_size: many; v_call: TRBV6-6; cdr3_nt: TGTGCCAGCAGCCTTACCTCGACAGGTTGGGACGAGCAGTACTTC; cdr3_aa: CASSLTSTGWDEQYF
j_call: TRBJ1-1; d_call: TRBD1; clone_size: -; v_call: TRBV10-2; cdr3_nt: TGCGCCAGCAATACGGGACAGCAACGCGAAGCTTTCTTT; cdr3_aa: CASNTGQQREAFF
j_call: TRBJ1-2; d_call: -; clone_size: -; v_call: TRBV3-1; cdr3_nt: TGTGCCAGCAGCCGGGAACAGGCCTCTGGCGGCTACACCTTC; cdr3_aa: CASSREQASGGYTF
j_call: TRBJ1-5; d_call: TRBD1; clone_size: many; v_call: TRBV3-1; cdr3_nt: TGTGCCAGCAGCCCGACAGGGTCAGGGCCCCAGCATTTT; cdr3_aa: CASSPTGSGPQHF
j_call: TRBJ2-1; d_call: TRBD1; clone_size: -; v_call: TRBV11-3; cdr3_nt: TGTGCCAGCAGCTACAGGGGAAGTCCCTCCTACAATGAGCAGTTCTTC; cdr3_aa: CASSYRGSPSYNEQFF
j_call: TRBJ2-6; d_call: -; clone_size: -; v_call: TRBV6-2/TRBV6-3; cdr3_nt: TGTGCCAGCAGTTACTCGGCACCTGGGGCCAACGTCCTGACTTTC; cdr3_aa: CASSYSAPGANVLTF
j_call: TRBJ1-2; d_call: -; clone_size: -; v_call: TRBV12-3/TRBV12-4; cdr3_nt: TGTGCCAGCAAGCCGGACCTTAACTATGGCTACACCTTC; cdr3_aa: CASKPDLNYGYTF
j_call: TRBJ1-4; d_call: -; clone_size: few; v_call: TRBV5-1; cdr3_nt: TGCGCCAGCAGCTTGTACACAGGGCCACCTAATGAAAAACTGTTTTTT; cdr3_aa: CASSLYTGPPNEKLFF
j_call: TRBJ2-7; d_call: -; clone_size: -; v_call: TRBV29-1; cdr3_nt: TGCAGCGCCGGGACCTCCTACGAGCAGTACTTC; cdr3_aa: CSAGTSYEQYF
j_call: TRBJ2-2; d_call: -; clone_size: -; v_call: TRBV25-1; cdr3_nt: TGTGCCAGCAGTCGTCTGGACAGAAACACCGGGGAGCTGTTTTTT; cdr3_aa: CASSRLDRNTGELFF
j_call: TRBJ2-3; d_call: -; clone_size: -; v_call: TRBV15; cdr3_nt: TGTGCCACCAGCAACAGGGGAGTTGGGACTACGAGCACAGATACGCAGTATTTT; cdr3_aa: CATSNRGVGTTSTDTQYF
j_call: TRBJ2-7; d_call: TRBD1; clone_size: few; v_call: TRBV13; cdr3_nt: TGTGCCAGCAGCTTAACAGGGGGCTACGAGCAGTACTTC; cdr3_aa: CASSLTGGYEQYF
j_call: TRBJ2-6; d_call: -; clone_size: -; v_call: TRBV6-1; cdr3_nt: TGTGCCAGCAGTGCCCACTACAGGGCTGGGGCCAACGTCCTGACTTTC; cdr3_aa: CASSAHYRAGANVLTF
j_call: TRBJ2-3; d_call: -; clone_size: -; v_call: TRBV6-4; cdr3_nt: TGTGCCAGCAGTGAGGACTCCCACGGCGCAGATACGCAGTATTTT; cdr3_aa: CASSEDSHGADTQYF
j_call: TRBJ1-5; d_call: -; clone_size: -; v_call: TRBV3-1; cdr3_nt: TGTGCCAGCAGCCACAGGGACCAGCCCCAGCATTTT; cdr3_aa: CASSHRDQPQHF
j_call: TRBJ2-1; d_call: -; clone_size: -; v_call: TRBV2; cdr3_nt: TGTGCCAGCAGTGATAGTGTAGGCAATGAGCAGTTCTTC; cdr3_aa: CASSDSVGNEQFF
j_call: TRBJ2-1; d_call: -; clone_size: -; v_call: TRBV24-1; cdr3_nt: TGTGCCACCAGTGATTTTGATGAGCAGTTCTTC; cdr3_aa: CATSDFDEQFF
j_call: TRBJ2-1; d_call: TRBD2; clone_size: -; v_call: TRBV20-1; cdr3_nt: TGCAGTGCTAGCCTCGATGCTCGGGGACTAGCAATCAATGAGCAGTTCTTC; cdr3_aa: CSASLDARGLAINEQFF
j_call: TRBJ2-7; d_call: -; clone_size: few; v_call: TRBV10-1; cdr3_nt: TGCGCCAGCAGTGGAATGAATGTGTACGAGCAGTACTTC; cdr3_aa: CASSGMNVYEQYF
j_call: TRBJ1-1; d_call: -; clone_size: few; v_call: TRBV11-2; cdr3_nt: TGTGCCAGCAGCTTACCCGGGGGCGGAGGAGCTTTCTTT; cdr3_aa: CASSLPGGGGAFF
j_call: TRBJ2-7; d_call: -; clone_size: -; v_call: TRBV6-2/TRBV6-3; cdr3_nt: TGTGCCAGCACCGCAGGGGTGGGTGAGCAGTACTTC; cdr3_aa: CASTAGVGEQYF
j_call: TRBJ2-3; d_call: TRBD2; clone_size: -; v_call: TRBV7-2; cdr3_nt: TGTGCCAGCAGCTTAGGCACCCTAGCGGGATTCACAGATACGCAGTATTTT; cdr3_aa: CASSLGTLAGFTDTQYF
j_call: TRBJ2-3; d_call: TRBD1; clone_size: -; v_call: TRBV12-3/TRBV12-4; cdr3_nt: TGTGCCAGCAGTTCCCGACAGGGAAGCACAGATACGCAGTATTTT; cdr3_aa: CASSSRQGSTDTQYF
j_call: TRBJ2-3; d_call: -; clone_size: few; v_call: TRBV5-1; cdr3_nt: TGCGCCAGCATCCCTGAGGCGGGGACCACAGATACGCAGTATTTT; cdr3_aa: CASIPEAGTTDTQYF
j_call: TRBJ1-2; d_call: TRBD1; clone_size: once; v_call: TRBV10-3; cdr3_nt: TGTGCCATCAGTGAGGGGACAGGCTATGGCTACACCTTC; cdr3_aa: CAISEGTGYGYTF
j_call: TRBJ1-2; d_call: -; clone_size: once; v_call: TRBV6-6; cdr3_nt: TGTGCCAGCAGTTGGGCCCCGCTCACCTTC; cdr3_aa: CASSWAPLTF
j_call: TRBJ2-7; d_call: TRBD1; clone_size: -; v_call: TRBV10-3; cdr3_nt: TGTGCCATCAGTGAGCCGGGACAGGGGGGCTACGAGCAGTACTTC; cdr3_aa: CAISEPGQGGYEQYF
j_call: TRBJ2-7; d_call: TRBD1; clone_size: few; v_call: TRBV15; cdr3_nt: TGTGCCACCAGCAGAGATGGGACAGGGTACGAGCAGTACTTC; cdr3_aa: CATSRDGTGYEQYF
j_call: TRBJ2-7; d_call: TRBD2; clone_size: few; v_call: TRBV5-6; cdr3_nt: TGTGCCAGCAGCTTGGAGCGGGGGGGCCTTTACGAGCAGTACTTC; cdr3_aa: CASSLERGGLYEQYF
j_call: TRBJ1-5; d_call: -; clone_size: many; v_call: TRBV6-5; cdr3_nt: TGTGCCAGCAGTGCCGAGGGTATCGGCAATCAGCCCCAGCATTTT; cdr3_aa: CASSAEGIGNQPQHF
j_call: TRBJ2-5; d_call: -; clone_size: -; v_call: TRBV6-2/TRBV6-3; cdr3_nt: TGTGCCAGCAGCCAAATATTCGACACCGGCGGGACCCAGTACTTC; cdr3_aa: CASSQIFDTGGTQYF
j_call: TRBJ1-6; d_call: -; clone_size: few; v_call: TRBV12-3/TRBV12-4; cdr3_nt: TGTGCCAGCAGCCCCAACGAATTGACGTACAGCTCCTATAATTCACCCCTCCACTTT; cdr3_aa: CASSPNELTYSSYNSPLHF
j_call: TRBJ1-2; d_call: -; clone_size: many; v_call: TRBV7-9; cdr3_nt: TGTGCCAGCAGCCCACCGAGGACCCGGAGCTATGGCTACACCTTC; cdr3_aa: CASSPPRTRSYGYTF
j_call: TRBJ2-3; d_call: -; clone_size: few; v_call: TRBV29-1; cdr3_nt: TGCAGCGTTGTTCTAGGGTACGATACGCAGTATTTT; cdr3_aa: CSVVLGYDTQYF
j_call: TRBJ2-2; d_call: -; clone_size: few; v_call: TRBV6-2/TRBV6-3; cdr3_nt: TGTGCCAGCAGTTACGTTCGAACTAGGGGAGAGATCGGGGAGCTGTTTTTT; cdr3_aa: CASSYVRTRGEIGELFF
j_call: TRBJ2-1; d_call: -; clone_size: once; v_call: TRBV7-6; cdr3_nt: TGTGCCAGCAGCTTAGATGCGGGATTCTACAATGAGCAGTTCTTC; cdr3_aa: CASSLDAGFYNEQFF
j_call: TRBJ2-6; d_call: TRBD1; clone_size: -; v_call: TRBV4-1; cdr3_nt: TGCGCCAGCAGCCAAGGAGACAGGGCTGGGGCCAACGTCCTGACTTTC; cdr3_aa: CASSQGDRAGANVLTF
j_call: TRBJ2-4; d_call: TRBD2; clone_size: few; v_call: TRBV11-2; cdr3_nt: TGTGCCAGCAGCTCCGGGACTAGGGTCGGAAACATTCAGTACTTC; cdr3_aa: CASSSGTRVGNIQYF
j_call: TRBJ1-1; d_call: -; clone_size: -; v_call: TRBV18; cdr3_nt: TGTGCCAGCTCACCATACCAGGGGATGTCTGGGGCTGAAGCTTTCTTT; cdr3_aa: CASSPYQGMSGAEAFF
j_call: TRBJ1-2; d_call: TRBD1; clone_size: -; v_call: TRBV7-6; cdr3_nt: TGTGCCAGCAGCCCCCCGGGACAGGGGACGGGCGGCTACACCTTC; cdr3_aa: CASSPPGQGTGGYTF
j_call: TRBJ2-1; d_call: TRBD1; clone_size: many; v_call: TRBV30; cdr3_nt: TGTGCCTGGAGTTCCTTGGGCAGGGGGACAGTCTTC; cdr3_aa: CAWSSLGRGTVF
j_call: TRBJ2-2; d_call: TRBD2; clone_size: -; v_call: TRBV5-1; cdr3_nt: TGCGCCAGCAGCTTTCCAACTGGGACTAGCCCGACTGGGGCCGGGGAGCTGTTTTTT; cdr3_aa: CASSFPTGTSPTGAGELFF
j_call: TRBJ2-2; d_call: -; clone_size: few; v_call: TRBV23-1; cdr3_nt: TGCGCCAGCAGTCCCAGACAGAACACCGGGGAGCTGTTTTTT; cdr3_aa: CASSPRQNTGELFF
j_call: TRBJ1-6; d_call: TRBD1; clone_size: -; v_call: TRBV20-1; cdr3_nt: TGCAGTGCCAGACTACCGGGACAGCAGTATAATTCACCCCTCCACTTT; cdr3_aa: CSARLPGQQYNSPLHF
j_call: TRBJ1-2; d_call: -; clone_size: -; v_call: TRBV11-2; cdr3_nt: TGTGCCAGCAGCCTACCCCCCTGGCAGAGAGCGGTACTCACCTTC; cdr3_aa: CASSLPPWQRAVLTF